The 19 T cell receptor beta chains in this list originate from one sample, sequenced in a study of T cells in women clearing cervical HPV infection. Sequencing used immunoSEQ multiplex PCR; TCRdb keeps in-frame clones, though not all of them. The sample's table shows tens of thousands of clones. Sequenced: blood buffy coat. The origin of the receptors is a woman aged 18-70 years with a cervical HPV16 infection that either progressed to CIN3+ or cleared (not recorded which).

Of note for this clone: The CDR3 end lies 3 residues beyond the end of the read and is filled in from the germline J gene. V usage is TRBV12-3 or TRBV12-4 and J usage is TRBJ2-3; 8 positions match TRBD2. V lost 6 bases and J lost 5; bases outside the gene matches: 4. The CDR3 runs to 13 residues. CDR3 DNA, as far as it was read: TGTGCCAGCAGGACCGGGACTAGAGATACG. It encodes CASRTGTRDT. The whole CDR3 is CASRTGTRDTQYF.

As for this clone: The read ends 3 residues before the CDR3 terminus; that terminus is restored from the germline J gene. The chain recombines TRBV20-1 with TRBJ2-7; 11 nucleotides match TRBD1. Trimming at V came to 0 bases and at J to 4 bases, leaving 5 bases not matched to a gene. The CDR3 sequence is 15 residues long. The germline gives CDR1 DFQATT, CDR2 SNEGSKA (reference sequence). This CDR3 is CSARDPGQGVYEQYF. CDR3 DNA (partial): TGCAGTGCTAGAGATCCGGGACAGGGGGTTTACGAG.

CDR3 DNA, as far as it was read: TGTGCCAGTAGCAGGGACAGGCAAGGGAATCAGCCC. Translated, it gives CASSRDRQGNQP. The whole CDR3 sequence is CASSRDRQGNQPQHF. V gene TRBV19 combines with J gene TRBJ1-5, with 8 bases aligning to TRBD1. The CDR3 goes on 3 residues after the read ends, and that part is filled in from the germline J gene. Germline V lookup: CDR1 LNHDA, CDR2 SQIVND (reference sequence). CDR3 length equals 15 residues. The V and J ends lost 6 bases and 4 bases, in that order; junction bases with no gene match: 8. The whole variable domain, filled in from reference TRBV19 and TRBJ1-5, reads DGGITQSPKYLFRKEGQNVTLSCEQNLNHDAMYWYRQDPGQGLRLIYYSQIVNDFQKGDIAEGYSVSREKKESFPLTVTSAQKNPTAFYLCASSRDRQGNQPQHFGDGTRLSIL.

Notes on this clone: The read gets to within 3 residues of the CDR3 end, and the germline J gene fills in the rest. V gene TRBV7-3 combines with J gene TRBJ2-2; 12 bases are shared with TRBD2. The CDR3 runs 16 residues. Germline V gene lookup returns CDR1 SGHTA and CDR2 FQGTGA. J lost 6 bases, V lost 5 bases, and 7 bases had no gene match. CDR3 DNA (partial): TGTGCCAGCAGCCCTAGCGGGGGGGTGAGAGCCGGGGAG. Residues: CASSPSGGVRAGE. The whole CDR3 sequence reads CASSPSGGVRAGELFF.

Notes on this clone: Read coverage stops 3 residues before the CDR3 terminus; the germline J gene supplies the remainder. The J gene is TRBJ2-7, the V gene TRBV18; 9 bases are a match to TRBD1. The V gene end was trimmed by 4 bases and the J gene end by 2 bases; junction bases not matched to a gene: 3. CDR1 and CDR2 from the germline V gene are KGHSH and LQKENI. The CDR3 is 14 residues long. CDR3 residues: CASSQGQGTYEQYF. The CDR3 bases that were read are TGTGCCAGCTCACAAGGACAGGGGACCTACGAG.

About this clone: Coverage ceases 3 residues before the CDR3 finishes, and the germline J gene fills in the end. This chain links TRBV19 with TRBJ2-3; 9 bases are shared with TRBD2. This CDR3 spans 14 amino acids. The germline V gene has CDR1 LNHDA and CDR2 SQIVND (reference sequence). V trimming: 6 bases; J trimming: 1 base; junction bases outside the gene matches: 2. The sequenced part of the CDR3 DNA is TGTGCCAGTAGGCCTAGCGGGGGCACAGATACG. Its protein is CASRPSGGTDT. The whole CDR3 sequence is CASRPSGGTDTQYF. Supplemented by reference TRBV19 and TRBJ2-3, the full variable domain reads DGGITQSPKYLFRKEGQNVTLSCEQNLNHDAMYWYRQDPGQGLRLIYYSQIVNDFQKGDIAEGYSVSREKKESFPLTVTSAQKNPTAFYLCASRPSGGTDTQYFGPGTRLTVL.

About this clone itself: The sequence runs out 3 residues before the end of the CDR3; the remainder is reconstructed from the germline J gene. This chain joins TRBV18 and TRBJ2-4; maybe TRBD1 (6 bases). There are 15 residues in the CDR3. Trimming took 3 bases from V and 3 from J, leaving 12 bases between them. Germline V gene lookup returns CDR1 KGHSH and CDR2 LQKENI. CDR3 bases read: TGTGCCAGCTCACCTCGGACAGACCTCAAAAACATT. This translates into CASSPRTDLKNI. The entire CDR3 reads CASSPRTDLKNIQYF.

With regard to this clone: The read stops 3 residues short of the end of the CDR3; the missing end is completed from the germline J gene. The V and J genes are TRBV20-1 and TRBJ1-2; D unclear. Trimming took off 5 bases at V and 1 base at J, with 11 bases between the two ends. From germline, CDR1 is DFQATT and CDR2 SNEGSKA (reference sequence). There are 13 residues in the CDR3. CDR3 sequence reads: CSAVGGGNYGYTF. CDR3 DNA, as far as it was read: TGCAGTGCTGTCGGAGGCGGTAACTATGGC.

With respect to this clone: At one end the junction does not follow the germline gene, possibly because of a read error. The CDR3 end falls 3 residues outside the read, so it is completed with the germline J gene. Different DNA sequences within this sample yield the same CDR3. The chain joins TRBV7-2 to TRBJ1-3, with 10 nucleotides matching TRBD1. Germline CDR1 is SGHTA and CDR2 is FQGNSA. The CDR3 extends over 13 amino acids. The DNA read from the CDR3 is TGTGCCAGCAGCCGGGACAGGGGAAACACA. Translated, it gives CASSRDRGNT. The full CDR3 reads CASSRDRGNTIYF.

Worth noting for this clone: The read stops 3 residues short of the end of the CDR3; the missing end is completed from the germline J gene. In the same sample, other DNA sequences code for this CDR3. The V gene is TRBV5-1, the J gene TRBJ1-3; TRBD1 is a possible D gene (6 bases). The V end lost 0 bases, the J end lost 2 bases, and 18 bases lay between the germline ends. Germline V lookup: CDR1 SGHRS, CDR2 YFSETQ. This CDR3 contains 18 residues. CDR3 bases read: TGCGCCAGCAGCTTGGCCGTGGCAGGGGAACATACTGGAAACACC. As protein: CASSLAVAGEHTGNT. The full CDR3 protein reads CASSLAVAGEHTGNTIYF.

A remark on this clone: The DNA ends 3 residues before the CDR3 does, and the rest of the CDR3 is filled in from the germline J gene. The identical CDR3 is also encoded by other nucleotide sequences in the sample. The V gene is TRBV30, the J gene TRBJ1-3; D ambiguous. The germline V gene has CDR1 GTSNPN and CDR2 SVGIG (reference sequence). There are 12 residues in the CDR3. The sequenced CDR3 bases are TGTGCCTGGAGCGGCGGAGCGAGCACG. Translation gives CAWSGGAST. The full CDR3 protein reads CAWSGGASTIYF. Variable domain in full (rest from reference TRBV30 and TRBJ1-3): SQTIHQWPATLVQPVGSPLSLECTVEGTSNPNLYWYRQAAGRGLQLLFYSVGIGQISSEVPQNLSASRPQDRQFILSSKKLLLSDSGFYLCAWSGGASTIYFGEGSWLTVV.

Points on this clone: Coverage ceases 3 residues before the CDR3 finishes, and the germline J gene fills in the end. This chain joins TRBV19 and TRBJ2-2; no reliable D call. The V end was cut by 6 bases, the J end by 6 bases, with 5 bases between. This CDR3 has 11 residues. Germline V gene lookup returns CDR1 LNHDA and CDR2 SQIVND (reference sequence). The CDR3 bases that were read are TGTGCCAGTAGGGCCGCCGGGGAG. Protein product: CASRAAGE. The whole CDR3 reads CASRAAGELFF. Drawing the rest from reference TRBV19 and TRBJ2-2, the complete variable domain is DGGITQSPKYLFRKEGQNVTLSCEQNLNHDAMYWYRQDPGQGLRLIYYSQIVNDFQKGDIAEGYSVSREKKESFPLTVTSAQKNPTAFYLCASRAAGELFFGEGSRLTVL.

The CDR3 DNA, read in part, is TGTGCCACCAGCTTGGACAGCTCCTACGAG. Translation gives CATSLDSSYE. The entire CDR3 protein is CATSLDSSYEQYF. The chain links TRBV15 to TRBJ2-7; D might be TRBD1 (6 bases). The DNA ends 3 residues before the CDR3 does, and the rest of the CDR3 is filled in from the germline J gene. Between the trimmed V and J ends, which lost 5 bases and 0 bases, there was a span of 8 bases. The CDR3 extends over 13 amino acids. Looked up from germline, CDR1 is LNHNV and CDR2 is YYDKDF (reference sequence).

Comments on this clone: The CDR3 goes on 3 residues after the read ends, and that part is filled in from the germline J gene. The V gene is TRBV14, the J gene TRBJ2-7; 8 nucleotides line up with TRBD1. Trimming removed 4 bases from V and 1 base from J; junction bases left unmatched: 9. Germline V CDR1 and CDR2: SGHDN, FVKESK. This CDR3 contains 16 residues. The DNA read from the CDR3 is TGTGCCAGCAGCCGCAACCCGGGACAGGCTTCCTACGAG. Its protein is CASSRNPGQASYE. The whole CDR3 protein is CASSRNPGQASYEQYF.

Concerning this clone: Sequencing ends 3 residues short of the CDR3 end; the germline J gene provides the rest. The chain has TRBV4-1 and TRBJ2-6; D gene unclear. This CDR3 is built from 15 residues. CDR1 is MGHRA, CDR2 YSYEKL, per germline. V lost 2 bases and J 4 bases, leaving 9 bases between the germline ends. The CDR3 loop is CASSQPGSGANVLTF. CDR3 DNA, as far as it was read: TGCGCCAGCAGCCAACCCGGGTCCGGGGCCAACGTC.

Details on this clone: Coverage ceases 3 residues before the CDR3 finishes, and the germline J gene fills in the end. The gene calls are TRBV20-1 and TRBJ1-2, with D perhaps TRBD1 (5 bases). V was pared by 6 bases and J by 4 bases, with 15 bases between. Germline lookup yields CDR1 DFQATT and CDR2 SNEGSKA (reference sequence). The CDR3 extends over 13 amino acids. The part of the CDR3 DNA that was read is TGCAGTGCAACGCATGACAGTCCCTATGGC. The encoded protein is CSATHDSPYG. The CDR3, in full, reads CSATHDSPYGYTF.

Regarding this clone: Sequencing ends 3 residues short of the CDR3 end; the germline J gene provides the rest. This chain uses TRBV7-8 with TRBJ2-3, with 7 bases aligning to TRBD1. The CDR3 has 16 amino acids. Germline V gene data show CDR1 as SGHVS and CDR2 as FQNEAQ. The junction had 13 bases not matched to a gene; V was cut back by 4 bases and J by 6 bases. The part of the CDR3 DNA that was read is TGTGCCAGCAGCTCAGGACAGGCCACTACCCGGGATACG. It yields the protein CASSSGQATTRDT. The entire CDR3 is CASSSGQATTRDTQYF.

Points on this clone: The read halts 3 residues ahead of the CDR3 end, with the missing end drawn from the germline J gene. The chain has TRBV7-2 and TRBJ2-1; D possibly corresponds to TRBD2 (6 bases). The germline V gene has CDR1 SGHTA and CDR2 FQGNSA. Deletions cut 1 base from V and 6 bases from J, with 10 bases between. This CDR3 spans 14 amino acids. CDR3 DNA (partial): TGTGCCAGCAGCTTAGGGGACTTTCTCAATGAG. Residues: CASSLGDFLNE. Given in full, the CDR3 is CASSLGDFLNEQFF.

Concerning this clone itself: Sequencing ends 3 residues short of the CDR3 end; the germline J gene provides the rest. V usage is TRBV18 and J usage is TRBJ2-2, with 9 bases fitting TRBD1. Per the germline V gene, CDR1 is KGHSH and CDR2 is LQKENI. The CDR3 spans 18 residues. The CDR3 sequence is CASPFLSHRDRVGEKLFF. The covered CDR3 bases are TGTGCCAGCCCATTCCTTTCTCACCGGGACAGGGTTGGAGAAAAG.